This TCR beta chain was identified during a study of T cells in Graves' hyperthyroidism and ophthalmopathy. In its sample, this clonotype was seen many times. The antigen remains undetermined. It was considered stable Graves' hyperthyroidism when ophthalmopathy did not progress within 18 months. Exclusions: uncontrolled infection, other autoimmune disease, pregnancy, lactation. Roughly 10 ml of fresh peripheral blood supplied the PBMCs. V trimming: 6 bases; J trimming: 2 bases; junction bases outside the gene matches: 5. The CDR3 spans 14 residues. Germline-derived CDR1 and CDR2 are MDHEN and SYDVKM. Amplification of TCR beta CDR3 regions was performed using RNA transcripts as template. With the HTBI primer set, the TCR CDR3 went through a first round of RT-PCR. TCRdb redid the calling of the multiplex PCR reads with MiXCR, one entry per CDR3 protein. The data contain 350,000 to 450,000 distinct CDR3 sequences, approximately 15% of them seen just once; the ten biggest clones take up around 10%.

Findings and caveats of the study: Among thyroid clonotypes expanded above 0.001, most also appeared in blood.

The V call is TRBV28, the J call TRBJ2-7; 9 nucleotides match TRBD1. The sequenced sample was blood. The clonotype comes from a woman aged 60-75 years with Graves' hyperthyroidism. The CDR3 reads CASRTGQGPYEQYF. The CDR3 DNA is TGTGCCAGCAGAACGGGACAGGGACCCTACGAGCAGTACTTC.